A single sample is the source of the 20 T cell receptor beta chains below, sequenced in a study of early T cells in non-severe SARS-CoV-2 infection. MiXCR, run by TCRdb on the 5' RACE reads, gives a single entry per CDR3 protein. Of 50,000 to 70,000 distinct CDR3 sequences in the sample, under 15% are singletons; the top ten hold roughly 4.5%. Material: whole blood. All receptors derive from an adult who was a healthcare worker with PCR-confirmed SARS-CoV-2 infection or an uninfected control (not recorded which).

CDR3 region: CSARDQGRLSNSPLHF. The CDR3 coding sequence is TGCAGTGCTAGAGATCAGGGACGGCTTTCTAATTCACCCCTCCACTTT. This rearrangement joins TRBV20-1 to TRBJ1-6, with D possibly matching TRBD1 (5 bases). This CDR3 region has 16 residues. Germline V gives CDR1 DFQATT, CDR2 SNEGSKA (reference sequence). V lost 0 bases, J lost 6 bases, and 15 bases lay in between.

This clonotype was seen at least ten times. The V call is TRBV5-1, the J call TRBJ2-7; TRBD1 is a possible D gene (6 bases). This CDR3 has 13 residues. Trimming stripped 1 base from V and 7 bases from J, with 12 bases between. CDR1 is SGHRS and CDR2 is YFSETQ in the germline V gene. Here the CDR3 reads CASSLSEGGEQYF. DNA of the CDR3: TGCGCCAGCAGCTTGTCAGAAGGGGGAGAGCAGTACTTC.

This clonotype was found a few times. The chain carries TRBV6-5 and TRBJ2-5, with D possibly being TRBD1 or TRBD2 (5 bases each). The germline V and J ends were trimmed by 7 bases and 5 bases, with 23 bases remaining between them. There are 16 residues in the CDR3. Germline V gives CDR1 MNHEY, CDR2 SVGAGI. The CDR3: CASMAYLQGTGETQYF. CDR3 DNA sequence: TGTGCCAGCATGGCGTATTTGCAGGGTACGGGGGAGACCCAGTACTTC.

This chain joins TRBV10-3 and TRBJ1-4; D unresolved. The ends were cut back, 0 bases at V and 5 bases at J, with 7 bases in the middle. The CDR3 extends over 14 amino acids. Germline-derived CDR1 and CDR2 are ENHRY and SYGVKD. The CDR3 nucleotides are TGTGCCATCAGTGAGTCCGGGAGAAATGAAAAACTGTTTTTT. Translation: CAISESGRNEKLFF.

This clonotype was detected ten times or more. The V gene is TRBV4-3, the J gene TRBJ1-5; TRBD1 is a possible D gene (6 bases). The CDR3 sequence is 13 residues long. The ends were cut back, 1 base at V and 7 bases at J, with 8 bases in the middle. Germline values: CDR1 LGHNA, CDR2 YSLEER. The CDR3 DNA follows: TGCGCCAGCAGCCAAGCCAGGGGCCAGCCCCAGCATTTT. This gives the protein CASSQARGQPQHF.

This clonotype has ten or more counts. The chain combines TRBV20-1 with TRBJ1-1, with no clear D. Trimming removed 4 bases at V and 1 base at J, with 16 bases between. The germline gives CDR1 DFQATT, CDR2 SNEGSKA (reference sequence). The CDR3 covers 15 residues. The CDR3 here is CSAKRTFTGNTEAFF. The CDR3 DNA sequence: TGCAGTGCTAAAAGGACGTTTACCGGGAACACTGAAGCTTTCTTT.

In this sample, this clonotype turned up many times. The chain links TRBV29-1 to TRBJ2-1; 9 bases map to TRBD1. CDR3 length: 13 amino acids. V shed 7 bases, J shed 4 bases, and the junction held 5 bases outside the gene matches. The V gene's germline CDR1 is SQVTM and CDR2 ANQGSEA. The DNA of the CDR3 is TGCAGCGCTGAGACAGGGGGGTACAATGAGCAGTTCTTC. The encoded protein is CSAETGGYNEQFF.

This clonotype has more than one count but fewer than ten. CDR3 DNA sequence: TGTGCCAGCAGGCGGACAGCTACGGACGGGGCCAACGTCCTGACTTTC. Its translation: CASRRTATDGANVLTF. J is TRBJ2-6 and V is TRBV11-2; a weak D match, TRBD1 (6 bases). The CDR3 has 16 residues. Germline lookup yields CDR1 SGHAT and CDR2 FQNNGV. V was pared by 6 bases and J by 4 bases, with 16 bases between. Full variable domain (outside the CDR3, taken from reference TRBV11-2 and TRBJ2-6): EAGVAQSPRYKIIEKRQSVAFWCNPISGHATLYWYQQILGQGPKLLIQFQNNGVVDDSQLPKDRFSAERLKGVDSTLKIQPAKLEDSAVYLCASRRTATDGANVLTFGAGSRLTVL.

This sequence joins TRBV29-1 and TRBJ2-1; TRBD1 matches at 11 bases. The CDR3 is made up of 14 amino acids. V lost 4 bases to trimming and J lost 8 bases; unmatched junction nucleotides: 7. Germline V lookup: CDR1 SQVTM, CDR2 ANQGSEA. CDR3 sequence: CSVAFGTGGDEQFF. CDR3 in DNA: TGCAGCGTTGCTTTTGGGACAGGGGGAGATGAGCAGTTCTTC.

This clonotype was observed many times. V is TRBV19 and J is TRBJ1-2, with a possible D match to TRBD1 (5 bases). With 11 bases removed from V and 0 bases from J, the gap between germline ends came to 19 bases. CDR3 length: 15 amino acids. CDR1 is LNHDA, CDR2 SQIVND, per germline (reference sequence). The CDR3 sequence is CARPLTGRSNYGYTF. CDR3 DNA sequence: TGTGCCCGACCCTTAACAGGACGCTCTAACTATGGCTACACCTTC.

This clonotype has a handful of counts. The genes are TRBV10-3 and TRBJ2-3, with 9 bases lining up with TRBD2. CDR1 is ENHRY and CDR2 is SYGVKD in the germline V gene. This CDR3 contains 16 residues. J lost 3 bases, V lost 6 bases, and 10 bases had no gene match. As DNA, the CDR3 is TGTGCCATCAGCTCGAGCCATAGCGGGGGAACAGATACGCAGTATTTT. Translated: CAISSSHSGGTDTQYF.

With regard to this clonotype: A much larger clone differs from this one at a single base, so this may be a read error. The CDR3 DNA sequence: TGTGCCAGCAGTTTTTCTGGGGCCAACATCCTGACTTTC. It is translated as CASSFSGANILTF. The gene calls are TRBV28 and TRBJ2-6; maybe TRBD1 (5 bases). This CDR3 is 13 amino acids long. Germline CDR1 MDHEN, CDR2 SYDVKM. Full variable domain (outside the CDR3, taken from reference TRBV28 and TRBJ2-6): DVKVTQSSRYLVKRTGEKVFLECVQDMDHENMFWYRQDPGLGLRLIYFSYDVKMKEKGDIPEGYSVSREKKERFSLILESASTNQTSMYLCASSFSGANILTFGAGSRLTVL.

This clonotype was counted only a few times. This chain links TRBV4-3 with TRBJ2-3, with a possible D match to TRBD1 (5 bases). V was cut by 0 bases and J by 3 bases, with 10 bases left in between. This CDR3 region has 15 residues. CDR1 and CDR2 from the germline V gene are LGHNA and YSLEER. The CDR3 spells CASSQESGWTDTQYF. CDR3 coding DNA: TGCGCCAGCAGCCAAGAGTCAGGGTGGACAGATACGCAGTATTTT.

The sample holds a few counts of this clonotype. V usage is TRBV7-9 and J usage is TRBJ2-7; 9 nucleotides agree with TRBD1. The CDR3 contains 16 residues. Germline V gene lookup returns CDR1 SEHNR and CDR2 FQNEAQ (reference sequence). V lost 8 bases, J lost 0 bases, and 11 bases stayed unmatched. This chain's CDR3 is CASQTGDRAFSYEQYF. DNA for the CDR3: TGTGCCAGCCAAACTGGGGACAGGGCGTTCTCCTACGAGCAGTACTTC.

About this clonotype itself: The conserved closing phenylalanine or tryptophan is absent in this CDR3, likely reflecting a read error. The gene calls are TRBV29-1 and TRBJ1-2; D ambiguous. Trimming took off 2 bases at V and 3 bases at J, with 10 bases between the two ends. Germline values: CDR1 SQVTM, CDR2 ANQGSEA. The CDR3 is 13 residues long. The CDR3 spells CSVEKGSDYGYTL. Written as DNA, the CDR3 is TGCAGCGTTGAAAAAGGGTCTGACTATGGCTACACCCTC.

This clonotype was recorded many times. The V call is TRBV2, the J call TRBJ2-1, with D possibly being TRBD1 or TRBD2 (5 bases each). Between the trimmed V and J ends, which lost 2 bases and 8 bases, there was a span of 13 bases. Germline assignment: CDR1 SNHLY and CDR2 FYNNEI. The CDR3 is 14 residues long. Here the CDR3 DNA reads TGTGCCAGCAGTGAAAGAGGGGTAGTTTATGAGCAGTTCTTC. Translating gives CASSERGVVYEQFF.

This clonotype came up many times. The chain combines TRBV3-1 with TRBJ1-2; TRBD1 is a possible D gene (6 bases). Trimming removed 4 bases at V and 8 bases at J, with 14 bases between. CDR1 is LGHDT and CDR2 is YNNKEL in the germline V gene (reference sequence). This CDR3 contains 13 residues. The CDR3 here is CASSPQGRGGYTF. CDR3 DNA: TGTGCCAGCAGCCCCCAGGGGCGAGGAGGCTACACCTTC.

The sample holds a few counts of this clonotype. V is TRBV5-6 and J is TRBJ2-5, with D perhaps being TRBD1 or TRBD2 (5 bases each). This CDR3 is 18 amino acids long. V lost 7 bases to trimming and J lost 3 bases, with 28 bases between them. The germline V gene has CDR1 SGHDT and CDR2 YYEEEE. CDR3 in DNA: TGTGCCAGCCAGACCATTGGATTTTATACGGGACCTAAAGAGACCCAGTACTTC. As protein: CASQTIGFYTGPKETQYF. Looking up the rest from reference TRBV5-6 and TRBJ2-5 gives the full variable domain: DAGVTQSPTHLIKTRGQQVTLRCSPKSGHDTVSWYQQALGQGPQFIFQYYEEEERQRGNFPDRFSGHQFPNYSSELNVNALLLGDSALYLCASQTIGFYTGPKETQYFGPGTRLLVL.

The chain employs TRBV6-2 or TRBV6-3 and TRBJ1-5; no reliable D call. Germline V gene sequence: CDR1 MNHEY, CDR2 SVGEGT. CDR3 length: 13 residues. Trimming shortened V by 2 bases and J by 6 bases, and 8 bases separated the two germline ends. CDR3 sequence reads: CASSYGLIQPQHF. In nucleotides, the CDR3 is TGTGCCAGCAGTTACGGATTGATTCAGCCCCAGCATTTT.

The gene calls are TRBV7-2 and TRBJ2-3; a possible D gene is TRBD2 (6 bases). The CDR3 has 15 residues. Trimming took 5 bases from V and 2 from J, leaving 14 bases between them. Germline V gene lookup returns CDR1 SGHTA and CDR2 FQGNSA. CDR3 DNA sequence: TGTGCCAGCAGCCGCGCTGGGCGGGACACAGATACGCAGTATTTT. Protein sequence: CASSRAGRDTDTQYF.